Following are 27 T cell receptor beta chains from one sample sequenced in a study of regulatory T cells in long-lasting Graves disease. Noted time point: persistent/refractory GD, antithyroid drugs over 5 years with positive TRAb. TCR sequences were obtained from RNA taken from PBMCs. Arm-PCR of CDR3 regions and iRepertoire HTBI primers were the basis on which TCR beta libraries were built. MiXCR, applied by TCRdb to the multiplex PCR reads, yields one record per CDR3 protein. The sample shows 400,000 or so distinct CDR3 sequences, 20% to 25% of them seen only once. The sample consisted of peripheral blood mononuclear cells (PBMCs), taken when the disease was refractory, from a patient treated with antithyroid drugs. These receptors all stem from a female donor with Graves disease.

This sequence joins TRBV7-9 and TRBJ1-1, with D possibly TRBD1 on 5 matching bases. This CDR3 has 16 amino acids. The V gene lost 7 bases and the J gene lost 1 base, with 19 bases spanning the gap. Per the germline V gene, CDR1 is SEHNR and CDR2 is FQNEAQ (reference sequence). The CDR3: CASTQMGQGANTEAFF. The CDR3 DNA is TGTGCCAGCACCCAAATGGGGCAGGGTGCGAACACTGAAGCTTTCTTT.

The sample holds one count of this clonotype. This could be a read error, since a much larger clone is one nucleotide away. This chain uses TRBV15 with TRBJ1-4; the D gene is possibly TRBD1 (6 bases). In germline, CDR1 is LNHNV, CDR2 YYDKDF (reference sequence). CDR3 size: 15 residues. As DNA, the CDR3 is TGTGCCGCCAGCAGAGAGGACAGCGCTAATGAAAAACTGTTTTTT. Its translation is CAASREDSANEKLFF.

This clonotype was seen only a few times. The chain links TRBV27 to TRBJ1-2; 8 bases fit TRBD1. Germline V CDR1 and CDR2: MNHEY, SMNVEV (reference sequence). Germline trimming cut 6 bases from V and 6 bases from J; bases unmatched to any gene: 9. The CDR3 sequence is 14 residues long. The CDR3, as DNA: TGTGCCAGCAGGCCCACAGGGGGAGGCGATGGCTACACCTTC. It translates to CASRPTGGGDGYTF.

The CDR3 DNA sequence: TGCAGTGCTTCCGGGCCACAGGGGATGAACACTGAAGCTTTCTTT. Protein product: CSASGPQGMNTEAFF. The chain combines TRBV20-1 with TRBJ1-1, with TRBD1 matching 7 bases. The CDR3 has 15 residues. Germline loops: CDR1 DFQATT, CDR2 SNEGSKA (reference sequence). With V trimmed by 5 bases and J by 0 bases, 9 bases remained unmatched.

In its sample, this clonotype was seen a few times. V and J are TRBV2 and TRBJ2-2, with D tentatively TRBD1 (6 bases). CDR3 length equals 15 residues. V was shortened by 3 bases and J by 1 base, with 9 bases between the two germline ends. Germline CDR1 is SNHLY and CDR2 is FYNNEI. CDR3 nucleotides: TGTGCCAGCAGTGAGGACAGTGGGAACACCGGGGAGCTGTTTTTT. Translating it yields CASSEDSGNTGELFF.

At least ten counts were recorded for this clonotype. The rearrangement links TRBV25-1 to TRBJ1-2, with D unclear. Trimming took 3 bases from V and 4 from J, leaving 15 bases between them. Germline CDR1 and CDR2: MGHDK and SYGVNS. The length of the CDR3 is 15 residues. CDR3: CASSDQEPITYGYTF. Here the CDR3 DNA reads TGTGCCAGCAGTGACCAGGAGCCTATTACCTATGGCTACACCTTC.

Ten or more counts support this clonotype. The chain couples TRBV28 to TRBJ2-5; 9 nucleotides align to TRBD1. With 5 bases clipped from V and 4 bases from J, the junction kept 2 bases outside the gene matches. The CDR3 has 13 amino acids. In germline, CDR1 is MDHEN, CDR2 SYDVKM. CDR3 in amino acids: CASSMDRGETQYF. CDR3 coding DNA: TGTGCCAGCAGTATGGACAGGGGAGAGACCCAGTACTTC.

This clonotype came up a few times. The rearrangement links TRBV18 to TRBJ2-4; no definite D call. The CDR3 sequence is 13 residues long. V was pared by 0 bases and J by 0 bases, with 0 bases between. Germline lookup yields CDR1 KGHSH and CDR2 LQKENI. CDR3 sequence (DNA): TGTGCCAGCTCACCACCAGCCAAAAACATTCAGTACTTC. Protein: CASSPPAKNIQYF.

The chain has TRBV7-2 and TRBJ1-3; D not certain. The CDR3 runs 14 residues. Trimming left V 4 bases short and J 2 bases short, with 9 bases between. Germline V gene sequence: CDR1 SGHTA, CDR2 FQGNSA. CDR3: CASSSGTTGNTIYF. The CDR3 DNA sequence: TGTGCCAGCAGCTCCGGCACGACTGGAAACACCATATATTTT.

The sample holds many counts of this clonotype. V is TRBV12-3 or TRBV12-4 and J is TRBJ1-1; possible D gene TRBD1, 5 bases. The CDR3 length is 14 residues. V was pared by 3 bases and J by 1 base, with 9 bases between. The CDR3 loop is CASSLFGGNTEAFF. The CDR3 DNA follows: TGTGCCAGCAGTTTGTTTGGGGGGAACACTGAAGCTTTCTTT.

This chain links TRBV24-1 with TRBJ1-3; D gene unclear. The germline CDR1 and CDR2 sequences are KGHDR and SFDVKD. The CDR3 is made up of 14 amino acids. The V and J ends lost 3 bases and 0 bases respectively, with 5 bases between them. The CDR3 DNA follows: TGTGCCACCAGTGATCCCAACTCTGGAAACACCATATATTTT. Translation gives CATSDPNSGNTIYF.

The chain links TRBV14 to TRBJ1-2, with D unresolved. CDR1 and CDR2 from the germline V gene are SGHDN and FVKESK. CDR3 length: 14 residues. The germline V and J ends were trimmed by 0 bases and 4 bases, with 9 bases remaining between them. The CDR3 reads CASSQDRTVYGYTF. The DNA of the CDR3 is TGTGCCAGCAGCCAAGATCGGACGGTCTATGGCTACACCTTC.

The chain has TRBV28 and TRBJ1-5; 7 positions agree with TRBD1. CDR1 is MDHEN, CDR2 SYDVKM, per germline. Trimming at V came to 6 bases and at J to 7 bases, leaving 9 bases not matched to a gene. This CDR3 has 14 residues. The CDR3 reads CASSNRGHGQPQHF. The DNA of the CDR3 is TGTGCCAGCAGCAATAGGGGGCACGGGCAGCCCCAGCATTTT.

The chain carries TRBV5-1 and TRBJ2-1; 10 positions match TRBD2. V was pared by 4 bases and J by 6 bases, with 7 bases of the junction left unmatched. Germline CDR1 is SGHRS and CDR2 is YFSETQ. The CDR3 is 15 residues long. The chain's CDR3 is CASSLYLAGGNEQFF. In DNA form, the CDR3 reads TGCGCCAGCAGCCTATACTTAGCGGGAGGCAATGAGCAGTTCTTC.

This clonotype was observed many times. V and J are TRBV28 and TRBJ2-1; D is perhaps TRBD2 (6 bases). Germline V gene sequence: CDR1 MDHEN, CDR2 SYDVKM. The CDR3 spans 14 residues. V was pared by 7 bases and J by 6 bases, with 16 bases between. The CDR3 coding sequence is TGTGCCAGCACAAAGGGAGGAACCCTCAATGAGCAGTTCTTC. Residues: CASTKGGTLNEQFF. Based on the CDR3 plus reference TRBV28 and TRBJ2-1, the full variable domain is DVKVTQSSRYLVKRTGEKVFLECVQDMDHENMFWYRQDPGLGLRLIYFSYDVKMKEKGDIPEGYSVSREKKERFSLILESASTNQTSMYLCASTKGGTLNEQFFGPGTRLTVL.

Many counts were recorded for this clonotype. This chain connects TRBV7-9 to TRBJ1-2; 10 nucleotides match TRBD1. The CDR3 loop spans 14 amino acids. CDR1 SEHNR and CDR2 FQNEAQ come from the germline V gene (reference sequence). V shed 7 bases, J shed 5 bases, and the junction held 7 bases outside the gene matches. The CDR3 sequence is CASNGGQGTYGYTF. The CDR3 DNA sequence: TGTGCCAGCAATGGGGGACAGGGGACGTATGGCTACACCTTC.

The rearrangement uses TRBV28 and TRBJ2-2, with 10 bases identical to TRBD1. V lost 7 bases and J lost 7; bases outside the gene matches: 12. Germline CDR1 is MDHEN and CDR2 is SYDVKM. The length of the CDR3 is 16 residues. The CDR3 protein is CASNTPGQGTIGELFF. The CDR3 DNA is TGTGCCAGCAATACGCCGGGACAGGGGACGATCGGGGAGCTGTTTTTT.

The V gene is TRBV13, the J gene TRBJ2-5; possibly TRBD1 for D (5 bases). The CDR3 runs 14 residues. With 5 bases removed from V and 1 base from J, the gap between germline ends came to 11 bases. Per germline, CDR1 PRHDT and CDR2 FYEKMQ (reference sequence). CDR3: CASSPGFPQETQYF. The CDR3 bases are TGTGCCAGCAGCCCAGGGTTTCCCCAAGAGACCCAGTACTTC.

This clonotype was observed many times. This chain's CDR3 is CATSRRGLEETQYF. CDR3 in DNA: TGTGCCACCAGCAGGCGGGGACTAGAAGAGACCCAGTACTTC. This chain joins TRBV15 and TRBJ2-5, with TRBD2 matching over 8 bases. Germline lookup yields CDR1 LNHNV and CDR2 YYDKDF (reference sequence). There are 14 residues in the CDR3. The V gene end was trimmed by 3 bases and the J gene end by 3 bases; junction bases not matched to a gene: 3.

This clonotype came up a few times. CDR3 sequence reads: CASSPVGLSTDTQYF. CDR3 nucleotide sequence: TGTGCCAGCAGCCCGGTCGGACTGAGCACAGATACGCAGTATTTT. The chain uses TRBV7-3 and TRBJ2-3; a weak D match, TRBD2 (5 bases). This CDR3 comprises 15 residues. Germline CDR1 and CDR2: SGHTA and FQGTGA. Trimming cost V 5 bases and J 0 bases, with 12 bases left between them.

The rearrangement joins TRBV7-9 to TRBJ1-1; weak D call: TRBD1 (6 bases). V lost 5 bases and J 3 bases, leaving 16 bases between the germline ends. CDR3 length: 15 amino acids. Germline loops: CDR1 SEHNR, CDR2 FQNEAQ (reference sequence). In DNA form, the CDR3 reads TGTGCCAGCAGCCCATCGCGGGGGGCCTACACTGAAGCTTTCTTT. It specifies CASSPSRGAYTEAFF.

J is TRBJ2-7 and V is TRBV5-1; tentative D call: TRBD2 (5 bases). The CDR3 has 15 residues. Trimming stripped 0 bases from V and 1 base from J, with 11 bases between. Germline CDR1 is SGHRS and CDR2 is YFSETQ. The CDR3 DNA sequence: TGCGCCAGCAGCTTGGGAGAGGGAGTTTCCTACGAGCAGTACTTC. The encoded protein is CASSLGEGVSYEQYF.

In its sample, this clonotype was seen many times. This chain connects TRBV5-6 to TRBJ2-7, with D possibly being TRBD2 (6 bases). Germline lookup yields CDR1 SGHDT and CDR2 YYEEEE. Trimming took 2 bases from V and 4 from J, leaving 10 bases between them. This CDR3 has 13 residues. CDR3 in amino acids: CASSLSGRYEQYF. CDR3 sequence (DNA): TGTGCCAGCAGCTTATCTGGGAGGTACGAGCAGTACTTC.

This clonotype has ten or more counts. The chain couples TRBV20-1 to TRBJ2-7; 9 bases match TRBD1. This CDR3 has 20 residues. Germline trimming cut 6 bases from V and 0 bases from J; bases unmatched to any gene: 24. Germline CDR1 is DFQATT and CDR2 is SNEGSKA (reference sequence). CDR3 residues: CSATSRDRVWVQGGSYEQYF. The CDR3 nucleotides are TGCAGTGCCACCTCCCGGGACAGGGTATGGGTTCAGGGAGGCTCCTACGAGCAGTACTTC.

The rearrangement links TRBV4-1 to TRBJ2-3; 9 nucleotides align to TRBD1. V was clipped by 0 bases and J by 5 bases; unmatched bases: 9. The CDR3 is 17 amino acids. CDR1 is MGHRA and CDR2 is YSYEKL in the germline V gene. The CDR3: CASSQEPTGGIGDTQYF. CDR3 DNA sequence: TGCGCCAGCAGCCAAGAACCTACAGGGGGCATCGGAGATACGCAGTATTTT.

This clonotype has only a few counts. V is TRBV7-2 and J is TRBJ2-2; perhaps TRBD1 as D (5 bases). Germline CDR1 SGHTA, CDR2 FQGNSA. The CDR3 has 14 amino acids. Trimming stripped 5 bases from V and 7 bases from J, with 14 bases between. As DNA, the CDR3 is TGTGCCAGCAGCCCACTCGGCGGACACGGGGAGCTGTTTTTT. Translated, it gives CASSPLGGHGELFF.

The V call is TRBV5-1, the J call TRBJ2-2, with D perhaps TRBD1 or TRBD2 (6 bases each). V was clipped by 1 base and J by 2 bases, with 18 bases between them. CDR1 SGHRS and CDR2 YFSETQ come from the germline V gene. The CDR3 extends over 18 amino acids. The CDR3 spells CASSLLPRGGGNTGELFF. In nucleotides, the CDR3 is TGCGCCAGCAGCTTGCTCCCACGAGGAGGGGGTAACACCGGGGAGCTGTTTTTT.